Presented here are 14 T cell receptor delta chains from one specimen sequenced in a study of gamma-delta T cells after stem cell transplantation. TCRdb called clones from the RT-PCR reads again using CATT. The sample has about 2,900 delta-chain clones; 30% are singletons. Sequenced material: gamma-delta T cells. Source of these receptors: a human donor. It is not recorded whose cells these are; they may come from a transplant donor.

Regarding this clone: A far more abundant clone sits one base away, making this likely a read error. This rearrangement joins TRDV1 to TRDJ1, with 7 bases matching TRDD2. V shed 3 bases and J 0 bases; nucleotides not matched to a gene: 31. The CDR3 is made up of 24 amino acids. CDR1 and CDR2 (germline): TSWWSYY, QGS. The DNA for the CDR3 is TGTGCTCTTGGGGACTTTCCTACGAACATACCTATACTGAGGGAGATCAGGTACACCGATAAACTCATCTTT. Translated: CALGDFPTNIPILREIRYTDKLIF.

This clone counts as large. Distinct nucleotide sequences in the sample also encode this CDR3. The rearrangement uses TRDV2 and TRDJ3; 9 bases line up with TRDD3. Germline V gene sequence: CDR1 GEAIGNYY, CDR2 EKD. The CDR3 runs to 21 residues. With V trimmed by 0 bases and J by 0 bases, 11 bases remained unmatched. CDR3 region: CACDTMELGERTSWDTRQMFF. DNA for the CDR3: TGTGCCTGTGACACCATGGAACTGGGGGAAAGAACCTCCTGGGACACCCGACAGATGTTTTTC.

With respect to this clone: Since a far larger clone is one base different, this is likely a read error. This same CDR3 is encoded by further DNA sequences in the sample. The chain recombines TRDV2 with TRDJ3; 8 bases match TRDD3. The CDR3 consists of 21 residues. Germline CDR1 is GEAIGNYY and CDR2 is EKD. Here the CDR3 reads CACDPLLWDTGSSWDTRQMFF. In DNA, the CDR3 is TGCGCCTGTGACCCACTACTGTGGGATACGGGGAGCTCCTGGGACACCCGACAGATGTTTTTC.

The rearrangement links TRDV2 to TRDJ1; 13 bases are a match to TRDD3. This CDR3 contains 18 residues. Germline trimming cut 3 bases from V and 5 bases from J; bases unmatched to any gene: 14. The germline V gene has CDR1 GEAIGNYY and CDR2 EKD. Here the CDR3 DNA reads TGTGCCTGTGACCAGGTACTGGGGGATACGACTAGAGGGGATAAACTCATCTTT. Translating gives CACDQVLGDTTRGDKLIF.

The chain carries TRDV3 and TRDJ1; D might be TRDD3 (6 bases). This CDR3 is 20 amino acids long. Germline V gene lookup returns CDR1 TVYSNPD and CDR2 GDNSRS (reference sequence). The V gene lost 1 base and the J gene lost 0 bases, with 30 bases spanning the gap. The CDR3 DNA reads as TGTGCCTTTAAAAGAGGTGGGGGCCGCGTGGGATGGGCGTACACCGATAAACTCATCTTT. Translated: CAFKRGGGRVGWAYTDKLIF. The variable domain in full, completed from reference TRDV3 and TRDJ1, reads CDKVTQSSPDQTVASGSEVVLLCTYDTVYSNPDLFWYRIRPDYSFQFVFYGDNSRSEGADFTQGRFSVKHILTQKAFHLVISPVRTEDSATYYCAFKRGGGRVGWAYTDKLIFGKGTRVTVEP.

A single count supports this clone. For this DNA, TCRdb reports the protein of a much larger clone, which diverges at residue 8, most likely from a read error; the protein presented here is translated directly from the DNA. The gene calls are TRDV2 and TRDJ1; D remains unclear. The CDR3 consists of 17 residues. Trimming shortened V by 2 bases and J by 0 bases, and 18 bases separated the two germline ends. CDR1 GEAIGNYY and CDR2 EKD come from the germline V gene. CDR3 region: CACDRLLRDRYTDKLIF. DNA of the CDR3: TGTGCCTGTGACAGACTACTGAGGGACAGGTACACCGATAAACTCATCTTT.

The chain's CDR3 is CALGDLVLATGGQTDKLIF. CDR3 bases: TGTGCTCTTGGGGACCTGGTACTTGCAACTGGGGGACAAACCGATAAACTCATCTTT. This chain joins TRDV1 and TRDJ1; 9 positions agree with TRDD3. The V and J ends lost 3 bases and 2 bases, in that order; junction bases with no gene match: 16. CDR1 TSWWSYY and CDR2 QGS come from the germline V gene. The CDR3 contains 19 residues.

As to this clone: This sequence is one base from a far larger clone and is likely a read error. Other DNA sequences from this sample encode an identical CDR3 as well. The rearrangement uses TRDV2 and TRDJ1; possibly TRDD3 for D (5 bases). This CDR3 comprises 15 residues. Trimming took 0 bases from V and 5 from J, leaving 15 bases between them. CDR1 and CDR2 (germline): GEAIGNYY, EKD. The CDR3 reads CACDTVSLRGDKLIF. CDR3 coding DNA: TGTGCCTGTGACACCGTTAGTCTACGGGGGGATAAACTCATCTTT.

Worth noting for this clone: A much larger clone differs by one base, so this may be a read error. The sample holds other DNA sequences that translate to the same CDR3. The gene calls are TRDV2 and TRDJ1, with 10 bases that match TRDD3. The CDR3 loop spans 15 amino acids. Germline CDR1 reads GEAIGNYY; CDR2 reads EKD. This CDR3 is CACDVLGDRTDKLIF. CDR3 bases: TGCGCCTGTGACGTACTGGGGGATCGCACCGATAAACTCATCTTT.

Of note for this clone: A read error is likely here: a far larger clone is one base away. The rearrangement links TRDV2 to TRDJ1; D gene uncertain. The V gene lost 6 bases and the J gene lost 2 bases, with 12 bases spanning the gap. The CDR3 covers 13 residues. Germline V CDR1 and CDR2: GEAIGNYY, EKD. The CDR3 DNA follows: TGTGCCTGTAACGGATTACGGACCGATAAACTCATCTTT. Amino acids: CACNGLRTDKLIF.

In regard to this clone: This may be a read error: a much more frequent sequence differs by one nucleotide. V and J are TRDV2 and TRDJ1, with 8 bases identical to TRDD3. V lost 4 bases to trimming and J lost 6 bases; unmatched junction nucleotides: 12. The CDR3 sequence is 15 residues long. CDR1 and CDR2 from the germline V gene are GEAIGNYY and EKD. For the CDR3, the DNA is TGTGCCTGTGAGAGGCTGGGGGACCGGCCGCATAAACTCATCTTT. Amino acids: CACERLGDRPHKLIF.

This chain uses TRDV2 with TRDJ1; 13 bases match TRDD3. The CDR3 loop spans 18 amino acids. V gave up 3 bases and J gave up 1 base; unmatched junction bases: 10. CDR1 and CDR2 from the germline V gene are GEAIGNYY and EKD. The CDR3 protein is CACDPITGGYVITDKLIF. CDR3 coding DNA: TGTGCCTGTGACCCCATCACTGGGGGATACGTAATCACCGATAAACTCATCTTT.

This clone was detected only a few times. The rearrangement links TRDV1 to TRDJ1, with 7 bases that match TRDD3. Germline loops: CDR1 TSWWSYY, CDR2 QGS. The trim removed 0 bases at V and 10 bases at J, leaving 29 bases unmatched. CDR3 size: 21 residues. The CDR3 DNA sequence: TGTGCTCTTGGGGAACTAGCATCTCGAGGGCTTCGCCTGGGTGACTGGGGAACACTCATCTTT. It is translated as CALGELASRGLRLGDWGTLIF.

This clone is termed medium-sized (0.01 to 0.1%). This chain joins TRDV1 and TRDJ1, with TRDD2 as a possible D gene (6 bases). The V end lost 3 bases, the J end lost 3 bases, and 14 bases lay between the germline ends. The CDR3 is made up of 15 amino acids. The germline gives CDR1 TSWWSYY, CDR2 QGS. CDR3 coding DNA: TGTGCTCTTGGGGACTTCCTCCCCGAGGCCGATAAACTCATCTTT. As protein: CALGDFLPEADKLIF.